The next 5 T cell receptor beta chains were all read from a single sample in a study of T-cell reconstitution after alpha-beta-depleted transplantation in children. Library preparation (for TCRbeta) was performed with unique molecular identifiers. In TCRdb, the PCR reads were re-called with MiXCR into one record per CDR3 protein. This table has 500,000 to 750,000 distinct CDR3 sequences, 25% to 30% appearing once. This sample comprised PBMCs, obtained before TCRalphabeta/CD19-depleted stem cell transplant. Every receptor here comes from a boy younger than two with Wiskott-Aldrich syndrome, due to receive a stem cell transplant.

J is TRBJ2-7 and V is TRBV20-1; 10 bases are shared with TRBD2. From germline, CDR1 is DFQATT and CDR2 SNEGSKA (reference sequence). Trimming cost V 5 bases and J 6 bases; bases outside gene matches: 16. The CDR3 is made up of 16 amino acids. The CDR3 coding sequence is TGCAGTGCTGGGAGGCCTAGCGGGAGTGTAAATGGCGAGCAGTACTTC. Translating it yields CSAGRPSGSVNGEQYF.

CDR3: CASRPRSNQPQHF. Here the CDR3 DNA reads TGTGCCAGCAGACCACGTAGCAATCAGCCCCAGCATTTT. This chain links TRBV6-1 with TRBJ1-5; D is undetermined. The CDR3 has 13 residues. Per the germline V gene, CDR1 is MNHNS and CDR2 is SASEGT. Trimming took 6 bases from V and 0 from J, leaving 6 bases between them.

This clonotype has just a few counts. The genes are TRBV2 and TRBJ2-7; D gene ambiguous. V lost 2 bases and J 3 bases, leaving 5 bases between the germline ends. The CDR3 spans 12 residues. CDR1 and CDR2 from the germline V gene are SNHLY and FYNNEI. DNA of the CDR3: TGTGCCAGCAGTGAATCTGACTACGAGCAGTACTTC. The encoded protein is CASSESDYEQYF.

The gene calls are TRBV7-3 and TRBJ2-6, with 9 positions matching TRBD1. This CDR3 has 17 residues. Per the germline V gene, CDR1 is SGHTA and CDR2 is FQGTGA. V shed 4 bases, J shed 0 bases, and the junction held 4 bases outside the gene matches. Here the CDR3 reads CASSSTGGGSGANVLTF. The DNA for the CDR3 is TGTGCCAGCAGCTCAACAGGGGGCGGCTCTGGGGCCAACGTCCTGACTTTC.

The chain recombines TRBV4-1 with TRBJ1-1; no clear D gene. Germline V gene data show CDR1 as MGHRA and CDR2 as YSYEKL. Deletions cut 4 bases from V and 1 base from J, with 13 bases between. The CDR3 sequence is 15 residues long. The DNA for the CDR3 is TGCGCCAGCAGCCGAACGGGGATATGGAACACTGAAGCTTTCTTT. This gives the protein CASSRTGIWNTEAFF.